This TCR beta chain was recorded in a study of blood T cell repertoires in COVID-19. The overall study: Collection of acute and convalescent COVID-19 samples took place in the United States, Italy and Spain. Sources were T cells, B-cell-depleted T cells, or PBMCs; the material itself was cDNA or gDNA.

The CDR3 totals 18 residues. The trim removed 5 bases at V and 4 bases at J, leaving 23 bases unmatched. CDR1 and CDR2 from the germline V gene are GTSNPN and SVGIG (reference sequence). Study processing details: For nucleated cells, counts were estimated from reference gene primer amplification. Sequencing was performed with immunoSEQ multiplex PCR; in TCRdb, only in-frame clones are kept and a portion is missing. V and J calls and clone size are given by that table; D and trimming were obtained from the DNA. The sample contains 160,000 or so clones, about 81% of which appear only once. V gene TRBV30 combines with J gene TRBJ2-7; 7 bases match TRBD2. This clonotype was obtained from a human donor in a cohort sampled during active COVID-19. Source material: peripheral blood. The DNA for the CDR3 is TGTGCCTGGGGGAGTGGGCCCTCGTCTCGCGGGAGTATGTACGAGCAGTACTTC. It encodes CAWGSGPSSRGSMYEQYF. The variable domain in full, completed from reference TRBV30 and TRBJ2-7, reads SQTIHQWPATLVQPVGSPLSLECTVEGTSNPNLYWYRQAAGRGLQLLFYSVGIGQISSEVPQNLSASRPQDRQFILSSKKLLLSDSGFYLCAWGSGPSSRGSMYEQYFGPGTRLTVT.